These 10 T cell receptor beta chains share one sample of origin, sequenced in a study of Ad26.COV2.S vaccination and SARS-CoV-2 variants. The table came from immunoSEQ multiplex PCR; TCRdb's copy has only in-frame clones and leaves some out. The profile shows around 86,000 clones, about four fifths of them singletons. The source material was peripheral blood, sampled after recovery from COVID-19. All receptors derive from a human donor who had recovered from COVID-19.

The V and J genes are TRBV7-2 and TRBJ2-7; D is uncertain. V shed 1 base and J shed 2 bases, with 9 bases lying between them. The CDR3 runs to 14 residues. Germline lookup yields CDR1 SGHTA and CDR2 FQGNSA. The CDR3 DNA follows: TGTGCCAGCAGCTTAGTAGGGTTCGCCTACGAGCAGTACTTC. As protein: CASSLVGFAYEQYF.

This clone came up once. V usage is TRBV28 and J usage is TRBJ1-1; D remains unclear. The CDR3 has 12 residues. V was clipped by 4 bases and J by 7 bases, with 10 bases between them. CDR1 is MDHEN, CDR2 SYDVKM, per germline. The DNA for the CDR3 is TGTGCCAGCAGTTCCGGCGAGAGTGAAGCTTTCTTT. Translation: CASSSGESEAFF.

V and J are TRBV4-2 and TRBJ2-2, with TRBD2 matching over 8 bases. Germline loops: CDR1 LGHNA, CDR2 YNFKEQ. The CDR3 length is 17 residues. After removal of 0 bases from V and 7 bases from J, the junction contained 10 bases not matched to a gene. CDR3 coding DNA: TGTGCCAGCAGCCAAGAGATCCAGCGGGAGATGAGCGGGGAGCTGTTTTTT. Translated, it gives CASSQEIQREMSGELFF.

This chain uses TRBV28 with TRBJ1-2; TRBD1 might be the D (6 bases). Germline V gene data show CDR1 as MDHEN and CDR2 as SYDVKM. V lost 7 bases and J 1 base, leaving 19 bases between the germline ends. The CDR3 loop spans 16 amino acids. CDR3 DNA sequence: TGTGCCAGCAACTACAAGCCAGGGGAGCGTAACTATGGCTACACCTTC. As protein: CASNYKPGERNYGYTF.

This chain uses TRBV11-3 with TRBJ2-5; 8 positions agree with TRBD2. V trimming: 4 bases; J trimming: 1 base; junction bases outside the gene matches: 5. Per germline, CDR1 SGHNT and CDR2 YENEEA. This CDR3 has 15 amino acids. The CDR3 sequence: CASSWSSGFQETQYF. The CDR3 region has the DNA TGTGCCAGCAGCTGGTCTAGCGGGTTCCAAGAGACCCAGTACTTC. The full variable domain, completed using reference TRBV11-3 and TRBJ2-5, is EAGVVQSPRYKIIEKKQPVAFWCNPISGHNTLYWYLQNLGQGPELLIRYENEEAVDDSQLPKDRFSAERLKGVDSTLKIQPAELGDSAVYLCASSWSSGFQETQYFGPGTRLLVL.

This sequence joins TRBV4-3 and TRBJ2-1, with 10 bases matching TRBD1. J lost 4 bases, V lost 4 bases, and 4 bases had no gene match. The CDR3 loop spans 15 amino acids. Germline V gene data show CDR1 as LGHNA and CDR2 as YSLEER. CDR3 loop: CASSRDRGGYNEQFF. In DNA form, the CDR3 reads TGCGCCAGCAGCCGGGACAGGGGTGGATACAATGAGCAGTTCTTC.

The V gene is TRBV14, the J gene TRBJ1-1; a possible D gene is TRBD1 (5 bases). The CDR3 loop spans 14 amino acids. The germline V gene has CDR1 SGHDN and CDR2 FVKESK. Trimming took 2 bases from V and 6 from J, leaving 13 bases between them. The CDR3 reads CASSQLLGVSEAFF. DNA for the CDR3: TGTGCCAGCAGCCAACTTTTGGGGGTTTCTGAAGCTTTCTTT.

The chain recombines TRBV10-3 with TRBJ2-5; 9 positions agree with TRBD1. The length of the CDR3 is 14 residues. The ends lost 4 bases at V and 3 bases at J; junction bases unmatched: 3. Per germline, CDR1 ENHRY and CDR2 SYGVKD. The CDR3 reads CAISVRTGEETQYF. The CDR3 region has the DNA TGTGCCATCAGTGTCCGGACAGGGGAAGAGACCCAGTACTTC.

The chain carries TRBV9 and TRBJ1-1; 8 nucleotides align to TRBD1. The CDR3 length is 14 residues. The ends lost 7 bases at V and 5 bases at J; junction bases unmatched: 10. The germline V gene encodes CDR1 SGDLS and CDR2 YYNGEE. CDR3 amino acids: CASGKTGEYTEAFF. The DNA of the CDR3 is TGTGCCAGCGGGAAGACAGGGGAATATACTGAAGCTTTCTTT.

The V call is TRBV5-1, the J call TRBJ2-7, with 13 bases identical to TRBD2. V was clipped by 0 bases and J by 5 bases; unmatched bases: 8. Germline CDR1 reads SGHRS; CDR2 reads YFSETQ. This CDR3 region has 17 residues. The CDR3 spells CASSLVGTSGMKHEQYF. CDR3 coding DNA: TGCGCCAGCAGCTTGGTTGGGACTAGCGGGATGAAGCACGAGCAGTACTTC. Filled out from reference TRBV5-1 and TRBJ2-7, the complete variable domain reads KAGVTQTPRYLIKTRGQQVTLSCSPISGHRSVSWYQQTPGQGLQFLFEYFSETQRNKGNFPGRFSGRQFSNSRSEMNVSTLELGDSALYLCASSLVGTSGMKHEQYFGPGTRLTVT.